The clone carrying this T cell receptor (beta chain) was detected only a few times. Antigen specificity is unknown. This entry is derived from a study of human T cells and chemical hapten exposure. In the study overall: Skin on the upper inner arm, approximately 2 cm by approximately 2 cm in size, was sensitized with 2% DPC. 0.01% DPC was applied to the upper back in patch tests, which were read at 6 days.

Study observations and caveats: Once DPC sensitization occurred, TCRs above 1 in 1000 frequency showed no change. The donor cohort had alopecia, so its immune response may not match that of healthy people.

TCRdb fed the RACE reads into MiXCR, producing one record per CDR3 protein. The profile shows approximately 370,000 distinct CDR3 sequences, 5% to 6.5% of them singletons. The time point: pre-sensitization, week 0. The treatment: therapeutic diphenylcyclopropenone sensitization with weekly scalp DPC. The CDR3 consists of 16 residues. Germline values: CDR1 SQVTM, CDR2 ANQGSEA. The V end lost 2 bases, the J end lost 1 base, and 16 bases lay between the germline ends. Specimen: whole blood, collected in connection with sensitization to the hapten diphenylcyclopropenone (DPC). This receptor was taken from a woman aged 18-29 years with alopecia areata. Some clones in this sample may be carry-over from other donors' samples. V is TRBV29-1 and J is TRBJ2-3; D possibly corresponds to TRBD1 (9 bases). CDR3 residues: CSVEPRGDRGTDTQYF. The CDR3, as DNA: TGCAGCGTTGAACCGCGGGGGGACAGGGGCACAGATACGCAGTATTTT.